The 32 T cell receptor beta chains below come from one sample, sequenced in a study of cytomegalovirus exposure and HLA in healthy donors. Primers: 60 Vbeta forward and 13 Jbeta reverse. Assay used: immunoSEQ multiplex PCR; TCRdb lists only in-frame clones, some missing. The sample lists roughly 150,000 clones, around 85% occurring once. What was sequenced was PBMCs. The receptors shown here come from a male donor in good health and CMV-seronegative.

This chain joins TRBV5-4 and TRBJ2-3; TRBD1 aligns across 9 bases. J gave up 4 bases and V 4 bases, and 7 bases lay outside the gene matches. Germline V gives CDR1 SGHNT, CDR2 YYREEE (reference sequence). This CDR3 spans 15 amino acids. CDR3 loop: CASSPRDRAPDTQYF. CDR3 DNA: TGTGCCAGCAGCCCCCGGGACAGGGCCCCAGATACGCAGTATTTT.

V usage is TRBV19 and J usage is TRBJ2-2, with D perhaps TRBD2 (6 bases). This CDR3 comprises 15 residues. The V gene's germline CDR1 is LNHDA and CDR2 SQIVND (reference sequence). The V end lost 4 bases, the J end lost 5 bases, and 14 bases lay between the germline ends. The CDR3 DNA reads TGTGCCAGTAGTAGCCGGGGGAGTATGACCGGGGAGCTGTTTTTT. It translates to CASSSRGSMTGELFF.

The chain is built from TRBV4-3 and TRBJ1-2; 8 nucleotides agree with TRBD1. With 1 base clipped from V and 6 bases from J, the junction kept 7 bases outside the gene matches. The CDR3 has 15 residues. The germline CDR1 and CDR2 sequences are LGHNA and YSLEER. CDR3: CASSQARPQGDGYTF. CDR3 bases: TGCGCCAGCAGCCAAGCGCGGCCACAGGGGGATGGCTACACCTTC.

The gene calls are TRBV6-1 and TRBJ1-5; 7 bases map to TRBD1. The CDR3 contains 18 residues. V trimming: 3 bases; J trimming: 0 bases; junction bases outside the gene matches: 11. The germline CDR1 and CDR2 sequences are MNHNS and SASEGT. The CDR3 DNA follows: TGTGCCAGCAGTGATCCTGGTCGTCCAGGGGGTAGCAATCAGCCCCAGCATTTT. Residues: CASSDPGRPGGSNQPQHF.

V gene TRBV29-1 combines with J gene TRBJ2-1, with a weak D call TRBD1 (5 bases). This CDR3 region has 12 residues. Trimming took off 4 bases at V and 5 bases at J, with 9 bases between the two ends. Germline CDR1 SQVTM, CDR2 ANQGSEA. In nucleotides, the CDR3 is TGCAGCGTTGGACAGAGACACAATGAGCAGTTCTTC. Protein product: CSVGQRHNEQFF.

The J gene is TRBJ1-1, the V gene TRBV10-2, with a tentative D call TRBD1 (5 bases). The CDR3 spans 14 residues. Trimming took off 10 bases at V and 4 bases at J, with 19 bases between the two ends. Germline V CDR1 and CDR2: WSHSY, SAAADI. The CDR3 DNA reads as TGCGCCACCACGATTACAGGAATGGGCACTGAAGCTTTCTTT. This gives the protein CATTITGMGTEAFF.

CDR3 nucleotides: TGTGCCAGCAGTATAAGGTTCCGGGGTGAGACCCAGTACTTC. It codes for CASSIRFRGETQYF. The chain couples TRBV6-1 to TRBJ2-5; TRBD2 is a possible D gene (5 bases). The CDR3 consists of 14 residues. Germline-derived CDR1 and CDR2 are MNHNS and SASEGT. Trimming removed 5 bases from V and 5 bases from J, with 15 bases in between.

V gene TRBV14 combines with J gene TRBJ2-1, with D possibly being TRBD1 (6 bases). Germline assignment: CDR1 SGHDN and CDR2 FVKESK. The ends were cut back, 4 bases at V and 5 bases at J, with 15 bases in the middle. The CDR3 is made up of 15 amino acids. The CDR3 DNA follows: TGTGCCAGCAGCCTCAGGACAGAAACACACAATGAGCAGTTCTTC. It is translated as CASSLRTETHNEQFF.

A single count supports this clone. J is TRBJ1-5 and V is TRBV2, with 7 bases that match TRBD1. With 10 bases clipped from V and 0 bases from J, the junction kept 6 bases outside the gene matches. This CDR3 spans 14 amino acids. Germline assignment: CDR1 SNHLY and CDR2 FYNNEI. As DNA, the CDR3 is TGTGCCACTAGACAGGGATATAGCAATCAGCCCCAGCATTTT. This encodes CATRQGYSNQPQHF.

This clone was recorded many times. The chain recombines TRBV29-1 with TRBJ1-2, with D maybe TRBD1 (5 bases). Trimming pared 7 bases from V and 0 bases from J, leaving 18 bases between. The germline gives CDR1 SQVTM, CDR2 ANQGSEA. CDR3 length: 15 residues. DNA of the CDR3: TGCAGCGCCGCCGCCCTGACAGCGACTAACTATGGCTACACCTTC. Translation: CSAAALTATNYGYTF.

This clone was detected ten times or more. The chain carries TRBV2 and TRBJ2-5, with TRBD2 identical over 14 bases. Per germline, CDR1 SNHLY and CDR2 FYNNEI. This CDR3 has 16 amino acids. Trimming removed 6 bases from V and 2 bases from J; junction bases left unmatched: 5. The CDR3 DNA sequence: TGTGCCAGCAGCTCCGGGACTAGCGGGAGTCAAGAGACCCAGTACTTC. Protein product: CASSSGTSGSQETQYF.

This clone came up a few times. This sequence joins TRBV30 and TRBJ2-1, with TRBD2 matching 8 bases. Trimming cost V 3 bases and J 4 bases; bases outside gene matches: 2. The CDR3 is 13 amino acids. Germline V lookup: CDR1 GTSNPN, CDR2 SVGIG (reference sequence). CDR3 bases: TGTGCCTGGAGGGAGCGGGGGTACAATGAGCAGTTCTTC. This gives the protein CAWRERGYNEQFF. The full variable domain, completed using reference TRBV30 and TRBJ2-1, is SQTIHQWPATLVQPVGSPLSLECTVEGTSNPNLYWYRQAAGRGLQLLFYSVGIGQISSEVPQNLSASRPQDRQFILSSKKLLLSDSGFYLCAWRERGYNEQFFGPGTRLTVL.

The chain uses TRBV11-3 and TRBJ2-7; 9 bases match TRBD1. The CDR3 runs to 15 residues. Germline CDR1 SGHNT, CDR2 YENEEA. Trimming cost V 1 base and J 2 bases; bases outside gene matches: 3. CDR3: CASSLARTGAYEQYF. CDR3 nucleotides: TGTGCCAGCAGCTTAGCCAGGACAGGGGCCTACGAGCAGTACTTC.

The chain links TRBV9 to TRBJ2-3; D perhaps matches TRBD1 (6 bases). The V end was cut by 3 bases, the J end by 1 base, with 9 bases between. The CDR3 totals 14 residues. Germline lookup yields CDR1 SGDLS and CDR2 YYNGEE. The CDR3 reads CASSARQGTDTQYF. The CDR3 DNA follows: TGTGCCAGCAGCGCTAGACAGGGCACAGATACGCAGTATTTT.

The chain joins TRBV19 to TRBJ1-1; 7 bases map to TRBD1. Germline trimming cut 10 bases from V and 4 bases from J; bases unmatched to any gene: 6. The CDR3 totals 12 residues. Germline V gene data show CDR1 as LNHDA and CDR2 as SQIVND (reference sequence). The CDR3 region has the DNA TGTGCCACCACAGGGGATTTCACTGAAGCTTTCTTT. It is translated as CATTGDFTEAFF. The full variable domain, completed using reference TRBV19 and TRBJ1-1, is DGGITQSPKYLFRKEGQNVTLSCEQNLNHDAMYWYRQDPGQGLRLIYYSQIVNDFQKGDIAEGYSVSREKKESFPLTVTSAQKNPTAFYLCATTGDFTEAFFGQGTRLTVV.

The sample holds one count of this clone. The chain carries TRBV7-9 and TRBJ2-7; D is perhaps TRBD2 (5 bases). The CDR3 has 13 residues. Germline V gives CDR1 SEHNR, CDR2 FQNEAQ (reference sequence). The germline V and J ends were trimmed by 5 bases and 9 bases, with 17 bases remaining between them. CDR3 sequence: CASSQPGNQLQYF. The CDR3 DNA follows: TGTGCCAGCAGCCAACCCGGGAACCAGCTGCAGTACTTC.

The chain recombines TRBV7-9 with TRBJ1-2; 7 bases map to TRBD1. V was clipped by 5 bases and J by 10 bases; unmatched bases: 4. The CDR3 runs 11 residues. Germline CDR1 SEHNR, CDR2 FQNEAQ (reference sequence). The CDR3 loop is CASSPTGYYTF. DNA for the CDR3: TGTGCCAGCAGCCCGACAGGGTACTACACCTTC.

This chain links TRBV2 with TRBJ2-7; no firm D call. The CDR3 loop spans 15 amino acids. V was cut by 4 bases and J by 0 bases, with 13 bases left in between. Germline V CDR1 and CDR2: SNHLY, FYNNEI. CDR3 sequence (DNA): TGTGCCAGCAGTGTCCTGATTGCAGTCTCCTACGAGCAGTACTTC. Protein sequence: CASSVLIAVSYEQYF.

The chain recombines TRBV7-6 with TRBJ2-7, with TRBD1 identical over 10 bases. The trim removed 4 bases at V and 1 base at J, leaving 7 bases unmatched. Germline-derived CDR1 and CDR2 are SGHVS and FNYEAQ. The CDR3 has 16 residues. The CDR3 region is CASSSDRTGGSYEQYF. CDR3 sequence (DNA): TGTGCCAGCAGCTCCGACCGGACAGGGGGGTCCTACGAGCAGTACTTC.

This clone has only a few counts. The chain recombines TRBV7-6 with TRBJ2-2; 9 positions match TRBD2. Germline V CDR1 and CDR2: SGHVS, FNYEAQ. This CDR3 is 17 amino acids long. The V segment lost 5 bases and the J segment 4 bases; nucleotides outside the gene matches: 11. The CDR3 DNA is TGTGCCAGCAGCCCTGGGGCGGGGGGGCCAGGCACCGGGGAGCTGTTTTTT. Encoded protein: CASSPGAGGPGTGELFF.

This chain uses TRBV5-1 with TRBJ1-2; possibly TRBD1 for D (6 bases). The CDR3 has 13 residues. Germline V gene lookup returns CDR1 SGHRS and CDR2 YFSETQ. V gave up 2 bases and J gave up 2 bases, with 7 bases separating them. The CDR3 loop is CASSFQGNYGYTF. The CDR3 nucleotides are TGCGCCAGCAGCTTCCAGGGGAACTATGGCTACACCTTC.

This chain joins TRBV6-5 and TRBJ1-6; 10 bases line up with TRBD1. Per germline, CDR1 MNHEY and CDR2 SVGAGI. CDR3 length: 16 amino acids. V dropped 4 bases and J dropped 5; count of bases not matched to a gene: 5. CDR3: CASSSDRGLNNSPLHF. For the CDR3, the DNA is TGTGCCAGCAGTTCCGACAGGGGGCTAAATAATTCACCCCTCCACTTT.

The chain uses TRBV9 and TRBJ2-3; 7 nucleotides line up with TRBD2. The CDR3 consists of 16 residues. Germline lookup yields CDR1 SGDLS and CDR2 YYNGEE. After removal of 4 bases from V and 0 bases from J, the junction contained 8 bases not matched to a gene. DNA of the CDR3: TGTGCCAGCAGCCAGTATAGCGGGCCTAGCACAGATACGCAGTATTTT. Translation: CASSQYSGPSTDTQYF.

The V call is TRBV30, the J call TRBJ1-2; maybe TRBD1 (5 bases). The CDR3 is made up of 12 amino acids. The germline V gene encodes CDR1 GTSNPN and CDR2 SVGIG (reference sequence). Trimming pared 8 bases from V and 2 bases from J, leaving 12 bases between. The CDR3 spells CAGKTANYGYTF. The CDR3 coding sequence is TGTGCCGGAAAGACAGCGAACTATGGCTACACCTTC.

The chain's CDR3 is CASSPRWVAGDENEQFF. For the CDR3, the DNA is TGTGCCAGCAGCCCTCGGTGGGTAGCGGGGGATGAGAATGAGCAGTTCTTC. The chain couples TRBV7-9 to TRBJ2-1, with TRBD2 identical over 9 bases. This CDR3 has 17 residues. The V segment lost 5 bases and the J segment 7 bases; nucleotides outside the gene matches: 15. Germline V CDR1 and CDR2: SEHNR, FQNEAQ (reference sequence).

The V gene is TRBV2, the J gene TRBJ1-2; possibly TRBD1 for D (6 bases). V lost 11 bases and J 4 bases, leaving 20 bases between the germline ends. The CDR3 runs 14 residues. Germline V gives CDR1 SNHLY, CDR2 FYNNEI. Here the CDR3 DNA reads TGTGCCGAAGGGGGGGACGGAGCCGCCTATGGCTACACCTTC. Its protein product is CAEGGDGAAYGYTF.

The rearrangement joins TRBV10-2 to TRBJ2-7, with a weak D call TRBD1 (5 bases). Deletions cut 2 bases from V and 4 bases from J, with 15 bases between. The CDR3 consists of 15 residues. From germline, CDR1 is WSHSY and CDR2 SAAADI. The DNA of the CDR3 is TGCGCCAGCAGTGAGGGTCCAGGGAAGTTGTACGAGCAGTACTTC. Amino acid sequence: CASSEGPGKLYEQYF.

This clone was found a few times. Other DNA sequences in this sample translate to the same CDR3. For the CDR3, the DNA is TGTGCCAGCTCACCGGCCGCCTCCTACGAGCAGTACTTC. It codes for CASSPAASYEQYF. The V call is TRBV18, the J call TRBJ2-7, with D unresolved. The CDR3 loop spans 13 amino acids. Germline lookup yields CDR1 KGHSH and CDR2 LQKENI. The ends were cut back, 3 bases at V and 0 bases at J, with 6 bases in the middle. Combining the CDR3 with reference TRBV18 and TRBJ2-7 gives the whole variable domain NAGVMQNPRHLVRRRGQEARLRCSPMKGHSHVYWYRQLPEEGLKFMVYLQKENIIDESGMPKERFSAEFPKEGPSILRIQQVVRGDSAAYFCASSPAASYEQYFGPGTRLTVT.

This clone was found once. In DNA, the CDR3 is TGTGCCAGCAGCTACCACGCGGGACAGGGCACCGGGGAGCTGTTTTTT. As protein: CASSYHAGQGTGELFF. V usage is TRBV7-8 and J usage is TRBJ2-2; TRBD1 matches 9 bases. V was pared by 4 bases and J by 4 bases, with 7 bases of the junction left unmatched. The CDR3 spans 16 residues. Germline values: CDR1 SGHVS, CDR2 FQNEAQ.

The chain joins TRBV27 to TRBJ2-7; 8 bases are shared with TRBD1. Trimming removed 3 bases from V and 3 bases from J; junction bases left unmatched: 7. The CDR3 totals 15 residues. Germline CDR1 is MNHEY and CDR2 is SMNVEV (reference sequence). The CDR3 sequence: CASSFDPGGYYEQYF. The CDR3 DNA reads TGTGCCAGCAGTTTCGACCCAGGGGGCTACTACGAGCAGTACTTC.

V is TRBV4-3 and J is TRBJ1-1; unclear D gene. This CDR3 has 14 residues. Germline-derived CDR1 and CDR2 are LGHNA and YSLEER. Trimming shortened V by 0 bases and J by 1 base, and 6 bases separated the two germline ends. The CDR3 protein is CASSQERANTEAFF. CDR3 sequence (DNA): TGCGCCAGCAGCCAAGAGCGGGCGAACACTGAAGCTTTCTTT.

The chain carries TRBV2 and TRBJ1-2, with 8 bases matching TRBD1. V lost 4 bases, J lost 3 bases, and 4 bases stayed unmatched. The CDR3 is 14 residues long. Germline V gene data show CDR1 as SNHLY and CDR2 as FYNNEI. The CDR3 reads CASSGTGSYYGYTF. Written as DNA, the CDR3 is TGTGCCAGCAGTGGGACAGGGTCCTACTATGGCTACACCTTC.